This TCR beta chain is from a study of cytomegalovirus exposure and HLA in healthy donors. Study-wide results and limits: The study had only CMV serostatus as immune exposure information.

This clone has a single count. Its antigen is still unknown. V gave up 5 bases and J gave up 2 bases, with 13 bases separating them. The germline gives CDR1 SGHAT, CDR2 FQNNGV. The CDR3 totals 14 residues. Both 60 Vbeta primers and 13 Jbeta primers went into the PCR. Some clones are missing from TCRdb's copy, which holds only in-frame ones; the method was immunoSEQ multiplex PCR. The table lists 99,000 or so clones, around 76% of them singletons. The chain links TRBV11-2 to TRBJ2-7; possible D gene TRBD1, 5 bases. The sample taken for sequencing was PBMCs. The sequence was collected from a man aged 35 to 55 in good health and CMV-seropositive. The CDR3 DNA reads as TGTGCCAGCAGCACGATGGACAACCCCTACGAGCAGTACTTC. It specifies CASSTMDNPYEQYF.